Detailed here is one T cell receptor (beta chain). Antigen unknown. This record belongs to a study of Tregs in tolerant kidney transplant recipients. General observations from the study: Tregs expanded with activated donor B cells seemed most donor-specific. Few patients were studied, so findings need validation in larger groups. Some patients' samples used different primers over time, so nucleotide sequences weren't comparable.

Sequencing was performed with immunoSEQ multiplex PCR; in TCRdb, only in-frame clones are kept and a portion is missing. The sample records 45,000 to 55,000 clones, approximately 91% being singletons. The CDR3 sequence is 18 residues long. Germline CDR1 reads MNHEY; CDR2 reads SMNVEV (reference sequence). V shed 0 bases and J 6 bases; nucleotides not matched to a gene: 8. The nonmyeloablative bone marrow transplants came from related graft donors, with transient mixed chimerism. CD4+CD25+CD127- Tregs, CD4+CD25- non-Tregs, CD4 and CD8 cells were sorted. The material sequenced was CD8+ T cells from blood (PBMCs), taken 24 months after the transplant. The TCR comes from a human patient who received a combined kidney and bone marrow transplant. Some T cells may be graft donor cells. The chain combines TRBV27 with TRBJ2-2; 12 nucleotides line up with TRBD1. The CDR3 nucleotides are TGTGCCAGCAGTTTATCCCTTGGGACAGGGGGCAATGCCGGGGAGCTGTTTTTT. Translated: CASSLSLGTGGNAGELFF.